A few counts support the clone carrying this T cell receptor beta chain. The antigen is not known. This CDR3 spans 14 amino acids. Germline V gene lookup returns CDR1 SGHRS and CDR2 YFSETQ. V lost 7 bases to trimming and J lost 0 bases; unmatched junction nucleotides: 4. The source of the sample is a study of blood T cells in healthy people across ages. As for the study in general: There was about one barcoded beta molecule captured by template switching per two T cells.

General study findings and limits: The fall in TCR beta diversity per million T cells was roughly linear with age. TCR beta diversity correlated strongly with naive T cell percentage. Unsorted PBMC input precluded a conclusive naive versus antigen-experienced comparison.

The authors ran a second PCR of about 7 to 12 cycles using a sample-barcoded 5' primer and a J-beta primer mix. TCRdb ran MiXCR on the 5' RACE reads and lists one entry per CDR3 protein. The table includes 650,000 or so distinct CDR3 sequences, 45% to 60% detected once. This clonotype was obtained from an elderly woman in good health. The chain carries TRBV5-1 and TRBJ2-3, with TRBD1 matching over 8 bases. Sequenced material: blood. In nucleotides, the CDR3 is TGCGCCAGCGTACAGGGGGACAGCACAGATACGCAGTATTTT. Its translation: CASVQGDSTDTQYF. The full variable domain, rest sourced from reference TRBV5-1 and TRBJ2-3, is KAGVTQTPRYLIKTRGQQVTLSCSPISGHRSVSWYQQTPGQGLQFLFEYFSETQRNKGNFPGRFSGRQFSNSRSEMNVSTLELGDSALYLCASVQGDSTDTQYFGPGTRLTVL.